The TCR beta chain under discussion was sequenced for a study of cytomegalovirus exposure and HLA in healthy donors. The data were produced by immunoSEQ multiplex PCR, yet TCRdb's version contains in-frame clones alone and is incomplete. Among roughly 150,000 clones listed, roughly 80% were seen once. The CDR3 totals 14 residues. Trimming took 4 bases from V and 4 from J, leaving 12 bases between them. Germline V gene data show CDR1 as SGHAT and CDR2 as FQNNGV. This receptor was identified in a young man in good health and CMV-seropositive. What was sequenced was PBMCs. The J gene is TRBJ2-3, the V gene TRBV11-2; a possible D gene is TRBD2 (6 bases). The CDR3 DNA is TGTGCCAGCAGCTCGGGGGACGCGTCAGATACGCAGTATTTT. Translated, it gives CASSSGDASDTQYF.